This record covers a single T cell receptor (beta chain). Looked up from germline, CDR1 is SQVTM and CDR2 is ANQGSEA. The CDR3 consists of 15 residues. Trimming removed 4 bases from V and 1 base from J, with 14 bases in between. This sample stems from a study of CD8 T cells in Susac syndrome. Random hexamers served to reverse transcribe about 0.5 to 1 ug RNA. TCRdb passed the immunoSEQ multiplex PCR reads through MiXCR, listing each CDR3 protein once. The sample lists around 300,000 distinct CDR3 sequences; about 89% were seen once. Sequencing was carried out using CD8+ T cells from PBMCs. The V gene is TRBV29-1, the J gene TRBJ2-1; TRBD1 might be the D (5 bases). This sequence originates from a human donor with multiple sclerosis. Here the CDR3 reads CSVAPRQRSYNEQFF. CDR3 in DNA: TGCAGCGTTGCCCCTCGACAGCGTTCCTACAATGAGCAGTTCTTC.